These 4 T cell receptor beta chains share one sample of origin, sequenced in a study of T cells in Graves' hyperthyroidism and ophthalmopathy. Using RNA transcripts as the source, TCR beta CDR3 regions were amplified. TCR CDR3 regions were first amplified by RT-PCR with HTBI primers. From the multiplex PCR reads, TCRdb called clonotypes with MiXCR, one entry per CDR3 protein. The repertoire holds around 490,000 distinct CDR3 sequences, with nearly 20% as singletons. The sequenced sample was blood. The receptors shown here come from a middle-aged man with Graves' ophthalmopathy.

As to this clonotype: One junction end disagrees with the germline gene, perhaps due to a read error. The chain carries TRBV7-8 and TRBJ1-5; weak D call: TRBD1 (5 bases). This CDR3 has 15 amino acids. The V gene's germline CDR1 is SGHVS and CDR2 FQNEAQ. CDR3 in DNA: TGTGCCAGCAGCTTAGAAGGGGCTGGCAATCGGCCCCAGCATTTT. It is translated as CASSLEGAGNRPQHF.

The CDR3 DNA reads TGCAGCGTTGATAGGGGAGGGGTGGCCTACGAGCAGTACTTC. Translated: CSVDRGGVAYEQYF. The chain uses TRBV29-1 and TRBJ2-7; TRBD2 aligns across 7 bases. The germline gives CDR1 SQVTM, CDR2 ANQGSEA. This CDR3 has 14 residues. V shed 3 bases, J shed 2 bases, and the junction held 7 bases outside the gene matches.

The V gene is TRBV29-1, the J gene TRBJ2-2, with 12 bases fitting TRBD2. The germline gives CDR1 SQVTM, CDR2 ANQGSEA. J gave up 5 bases and V 5 bases, and 6 bases lay outside the gene matches. This CDR3 has 15 amino acids. CDR3: CSVQWTSGATGELFF. DNA for the CDR3: TGCAGCGTTCAATGGACTAGCGGGGCGACCGGGGAGCTGTTTTTT.

The gene calls are TRBV9 and TRBJ2-3, with D possibly being TRBD1 or TRBD2 (6 bases each). CDR3 length: 17 residues. V was shortened by 1 base and J by 4 bases, with 19 bases between the two germline ends. CDR1 is SGDLS and CDR2 is YYNGEE in the germline V gene. CDR3 nucleotides: TGTGCCAGCAGCGTATCCAACAGGGAGGTTAACCCAGATACGCAGTATTTT. This encodes CASSVSNREVNPDTQYF.